This TCR beta chain was profiled in a study of early T cells in non-severe SARS-CoV-2 infection. Study context: Bulk RNA from unsorted whole blood was sequenced; chains were unpaired.

This CDR3 contains 12 residues. V dropped 6 bases and J dropped 10 bases, with 13 bases sitting between them. CDR1 and CDR2 from the germline V gene are SNHLY and FYNNEI. TCRdb recomputed calls from the 5' RACE reads with MiXCR, one row per CDR3 protein. The sample includes some 50,000 distinct CDR3 sequences, approximately 9.7% of them seen just once. This clonotype showed up just a few times. The sample taken for sequencing was whole blood. V usage is TRBV2 and J usage is TRBJ2-1; D may be TRBD2 (6 bases). The TCR comes from an adult who was a healthcare worker with PCR-confirmed SARS-CoV-2 infection or an uninfected control (not recorded which). CDR3 coding DNA: TGTGCCAGCAGGGGGACTCAGCGAGAGCAGTTCTTC. Its translation: CASRGTQREQFF.